Shown below are 32 T cell receptor beta chains from a single sample sequenced in a study of blood T cell repertoires in COVID-19. Sequenced by immunoSEQ multiplex PCR; TCRdb stores in-frame clones only, minus some. The table includes tens of thousands of clones, 60% to 80% detected once. Material: peripheral blood. The receptor set was obtained from an older woman with acute or convalescent COVID-19.

This chain links TRBV15 with TRBJ1-6, with D unresolved. The CDR3 length is 13 residues. V shed 1 base and J shed 7 bases, with 5 bases lying between them. The germline CDR1 and CDR2 sequences are LNHNV and YYDKDF (reference sequence). The CDR3: CATSRGGNSPLHF. CDR3 nucleotide sequence: TGTGCCACCAGCAGAGGAGGAAATTCACCCCTCCACTTT.

The chain combines TRBV2 with TRBJ1-1, with a weak D call TRBD1 (6 bases). Germline values: CDR1 SNHLY, CDR2 FYNNEI. The CDR3 sequence is 14 residues long. V gave up 8 bases and J gave up 1 base, with 14 bases separating them. CDR3 loop: CASGSGVGNTEAFF. The CDR3 coding sequence is TGTGCCAGCGGTTCAGGGGTGGGGAACACTGAAGCTTTCTTT.

This clone was picked up a small number of times. V usage is TRBV30 and J usage is TRBJ2-7; 9 nucleotides line up with TRBD1. The CDR3 covers 12 residues. Trimming at V came to 7 bases and at J to 4 bases, leaving 5 bases not matched to a gene. Germline loops: CDR1 GTSNPN, CDR2 SVGIG (reference sequence). The CDR3 sequence: CASDRGRYEQYF. The DNA of the CDR3 is TGTGCCTCGGACAGGGGTAGGTACGAGCAGTACTTC.

The rearrangement joins TRBV6-1 to TRBJ2-2; no firm D call. The CDR3 length is 17 residues. With 2 bases removed from V and 0 bases from J, the gap between germline ends came to 13 bases. Germline CDR1 MNHNS, CDR2 SASEGT. This chain's CDR3 is CASSERISETNTGELFF. The CDR3 bases are TGTGCCAGCAGTGAAAGAATTTCGGAGACGAACACCGGGGAGCTGTTTTTT.

This clone was observed a few times. The chain links TRBV10-3 to TRBJ1-6, with a possible D match to TRBD1 (6 bases). Looked up from germline, CDR1 is ENHRY and CDR2 is SYGVKD. V lost 3 bases to trimming and J lost 9 bases, with 18 bases between them. This CDR3 region has 16 residues. The CDR3 reads CAISDPAGGLVSPLHF. The DNA for the CDR3 is TGTGCCATCAGTGACCCCGCGGGGGGCTTAGTTTCACCCCTCCACTTT.

This chain connects TRBV3-1 (or the pseudogene TRBV3-2) to TRBJ2-7; TRBD2 matches 8 bases. Germline loops: CDR1 LGHDT, CDR2 YNNKEL (reference sequence). This CDR3 comprises 14 residues. V gave up 1 base and J gave up 5 bases; unmatched junction bases: 4. CDR3 in DNA: TGTGCCAGCAGCCAAGTGGTCGGGGGGGACGAGCAGTACTTC. Protein sequence: CASSQVVGGDEQYF.

This sequence joins TRBV5-4 and TRBJ2-7; 7 nucleotides line up with TRBD1. Germline V gives CDR1 SGHNT, CDR2 YYREEE (reference sequence). CDR3 length: 15 residues. The J segment lost 7 bases and the V segment lost 4 bases, leaving 14 bases of the junction unmatched. Written as DNA, the CDR3 is TGTGCCAGCAGCCCCCTTCGACAGGGAATTGGGGAGCAGTACTTC. Encoded protein: CASSPLRQGIGEQYF.

V and J are TRBV28 and TRBJ2-5; a possible D gene is TRBD2 (6 bases). Trimming pared 2 bases from V and 3 bases from J, leaving 10 bases between. The CDR3 runs 14 residues. Germline V gene data show CDR1 as MDHEN and CDR2 as SYDVKM. CDR3 nucleotides: TGTGCCAGCAGTTTACTAGCGACGGAAGAGACCCAGTACTTC. This gives the protein CASSLLATEETQYF.

This clone was recorded a few times. The V call is TRBV28, the J call TRBJ2-2, with TRBD1 matching 9 bases. This CDR3 region has 16 residues. The ends lost 4 bases at V and 4 bases at J; junction bases unmatched: 7. Germline CDR1 MDHEN, CDR2 SYDVKM. The CDR3 region is CASSSIGTGSTGELFF. DNA for the CDR3: TGTGCCAGCAGTTCCATCGGGACAGGGTCCACCGGGGAGCTGTTTTTT. The whole variable domain, filled in from reference TRBV28 and TRBJ2-2, reads DVKVTQSSRYLVKRTGEKVFLECVQDMDHENMFWYRQDPGLGLRLIYFSYDVKMKEKGDIPEGYSVSREKKERFSLILESASTNQTSMYLCASSSIGTGSTGELFFGEGSRLTVL.

The genes are TRBV6-2 or TRBV6-3 and TRBJ1-1, with D unresolved. The CDR3 totals 15 residues. CDR1 MNHEY and CDR2 SVGEGT come from the germline V gene. Trimming stripped 4 bases from V and 0 bases from J, with 12 bases between. The CDR3 region has the DNA TGTGCCAGCAGTTCCTCGACAAACTTGAACACTGAAGCTTTCTTT. The encoded protein is CASSSSTNLNTEAFF.

J is TRBJ1-3 and V is TRBV7-2, with D perhaps TRBD1 (5 bases). Germline assignment: CDR1 SGHTA and CDR2 FQGNSA. Trimming pared 1 base from V and 4 bases from J, leaving 11 bases between. This CDR3 comprises 15 residues. This CDR3 is CASSLGRGRGNTIYF. The CDR3 bases are TGTGCCAGCAGCTTAGGAAGGGGTCGCGGAAACACCATATATTTT.

This clone was found once. V is TRBV14 and J is TRBJ1-2; D is perhaps TRBD1 (6 bases). The CDR3 consists of 13 residues. CDR1 SGHDN and CDR2 FVKESK come from the germline V gene. V shed 6 bases and J shed 4 bases, with 12 bases lying between them. This CDR3 reads CASSSRTAYGYTF. The CDR3 coding sequence is TGTGCCAGCAGTTCCCGGACAGCCTATGGCTACACCTTC.

The genes are TRBV25-1 and TRBJ2-2, with TRBD2 as a possible D gene (5 bases). CDR1 is MGHDK and CDR2 is SYGVNS in the germline V gene. This CDR3 region has 14 residues. V lost 5 bases to trimming and J lost 5 bases, with 12 bases between them. The CDR3 bases are TGTGCCAGCAGTATGAGGGATTGGACCGGGGAGCTGTTTTTT. Its translation is CASSMRDWTGELFF.

V usage is TRBV2 and J usage is TRBJ1-2; D gene unclear. The germline V gene encodes CDR1 SNHLY and CDR2 FYNNEI. This CDR3 comprises 12 residues. Trimming cost V 8 bases and J 2 bases, with 9 bases left between them. CDR3 region: CASWRENYGYTF. CDR3 nucleotides: TGTGCCAGCTGGAGGGAGAACTATGGCTACACCTTC.

This sequence joins TRBV19 and TRBJ2-3; the D gene is possibly TRBD2 (6 bases). The CDR3 has 14 amino acids. The V gene lost 6 bases and the J gene lost 2 bases, with 12 bases spanning the gap. Germline values: CDR1 LNHDA, CDR2 SQIVND (reference sequence). CDR3 region: CASRGGLYTDTQYF. The DNA for the CDR3 is TGTGCCAGTAGGGGGGGACTCTACACAGATACGCAGTATTTT.

This chain uses TRBV7-6 with TRBJ2-1; TRBD2 matches at 15 bases. Germline V gene lookup returns CDR1 SGHVS and CDR2 FNYEAQ. The CDR3 has 20 amino acids. The ends lost 5 bases at V and 1 base at J; junction bases unmatched: 12. In nucleotides, the CDR3 is TGTGCCAGCAGCCCGGGGACTAGCGGGGGGTACAGTATTTCCTACAATGAGCAGTTCTTC. It encodes CASSPGTSGGYSISYNEQFF.

The CDR3 DNA reads as TGTGCCAGCAGCTTTGGGTTCCAGGCAGATACGCAGTATTTT. The encoded protein is CASSFGFQADTQYF. V usage is TRBV5-8 and J usage is TRBJ2-3; D is undetermined. CDR1 is SGHTS and CDR2 is YDEGEE in the germline V gene. This CDR3 has 14 residues. V was cut by 2 bases and J by 4 bases, with 11 bases left in between.

The J gene is TRBJ2-1, the V gene TRBV5-6, with TRBD2 as a possible D gene (5 bases). The germline V gene encodes CDR1 SGHDT and CDR2 YYEEEE. The CDR3 is made up of 16 amino acids. Trimming took 0 bases from V and 6 from J, leaving 16 bases between them. This chain's CDR3 is CASSLEVGGWSNEQFF. The DNA of the CDR3 is TGTGCCAGCAGCTTGGAGGTGGGCGGGTGGAGCAATGAGCAGTTCTTC.

The V call is TRBV12-5, the J call TRBJ1-5, with 9 bases fitting TRBD1. CDR3 length: 15 amino acids. Germline V gene sequence: CDR1 LGHNT, CDR2 FRNRAP. With V trimmed by 1 base and J by 2 bases, 0 bases remained unmatched. The CDR3 loop is CASGLGTGGNQPQHF. The CDR3 DNA sequence: TGTGCTAGTGGTTTGGGGACAGGGGGCAATCAGCCCCAGCATTTT.

The chain is built from TRBV19 and TRBJ1-1, with TRBD1 as a possible D gene (5 bases). This CDR3 contains 13 residues. Germline values: CDR1 LNHDA, CDR2 SQIVND (reference sequence). The V gene lost 1 base and the J gene lost 5 bases, with 8 bases spanning the gap. The CDR3 coding sequence is TGTGCCAGTAGTATAGTTCAGGGAACTGAAGCTTTCTTT. Amino acids: CASSIVQGTEAFF.

A few counts support this clone. The chain is built from TRBV9 and TRBJ2-2, with D possibly TRBD2 on 5 matching bases. Per germline, CDR1 SGDLS and CDR2 YYNGEE. This CDR3 has 17 amino acids. V was cut by 2 bases and J by 4 bases, with 18 bases left in between. Written as DNA, the CDR3 is TGTGCCAGCAGCGTCTCTGGGTTTGGGAGCAGCACCGGGGAGCTGTTTTTT. Amino acids: CASSVSGFGSSTGELFF. The entire variable domain, with the rest obtained from reference TRBV9 and TRBJ2-2, is as follows: DSGVTQTPKHLITATGQRVTLRCSPRSGDLSVYWYQQSLDQGLQFLIQYYNGEERAKGNILERFSAQQFPDLHSELNLSSLELGDSALYFCASSVSGFGSSTGELFFGEGSRLTVL.

The J gene is TRBJ2-5, the V gene TRBV4-3; D is unclear. From germline, CDR1 is LGHNA and CDR2 YSLEER. With 1 base removed from V and 5 bases from J, the gap between germline ends came to 8 bases. The CDR3 spans 13 residues. CDR3 loop: CASSQVGAETQYF. The CDR3 coding sequence is TGCGCCAGCAGCCAAGTGGGCGCGGAGACCCAGTACTTC.

The chain links TRBV6-5 to TRBJ2-1; a possible D gene is TRBD2 (7 bases). The CDR3 consists of 14 residues. Germline assignment: CDR1 MNHEY and CDR2 SVGAGI. V shed 8 bases and J shed 4 bases, with 15 bases lying between them. CDR3 sequence reads: CASRGGVLYNEQFF. CDR3 bases: TGTGCCAGCCGAGGGGGGGTCCTTTACAATGAGCAGTTCTTC.

This chain links TRBV4-3 with TRBJ2-2; 11 nucleotides match TRBD2. The CDR3 has 18 residues. Germline CDR1 LGHNA, CDR2 YSLEER. Trimming took 5 bases from V and 0 from J; bases not matched to a gene: 8. This CDR3 is CASSGRLAGSANTGELFF. As DNA, the CDR3 is TGCGCCAGCAGCGGTCGACTAGCGGGGAGTGCGAACACCGGGGAGCTGTTTTTT.

This chain uses TRBV6-5 with TRBJ2-2, with 11 bases matching TRBD1. CDR3 length: 15 residues. Germline lookup yields CDR1 MNHEY and CDR2 SVGAGI. V was pared by 6 bases and J by 5 bases, with 5 bases of the junction left unmatched. In DNA form, the CDR3 reads TGTGCCAGCAGCCACGGGACAGGGGGTACCGGGGAGCTGTTTTTT. Translation: CASSHGTGGTGELFF.

This clone has just one count. This chain links TRBV30 with TRBJ1-1; TRBD1 aligns across 9 bases. The germline V gene encodes CDR1 GTSNPN and CDR2 SVGIG (reference sequence). Trimming removed 4 bases from V and 4 bases from J; junction bases left unmatched: 16. This CDR3 spans 17 amino acids. The CDR3 is CAWTGQGFQGLFTEAFF. For the CDR3, the DNA is TGTGCCTGGACGGGACAGGGATTTCAGGGCCTCTTCACTGAAGCTTTCTTT.

The genes are TRBV6-5 and TRBJ2-5, with 8 bases that match TRBD1. The V segment lost 0 bases and the J segment 5 bases; nucleotides outside the gene matches: 5. The germline V gene encodes CDR1 MNHEY and CDR2 SVGAGI. This CDR3 contains 15 residues. The CDR3: CASSYSSGGGETQYF. In DNA form, the CDR3 reads TGTGCCAGCAGTTACTCGTCAGGGGGCGGGGAGACCCAGTACTTC.

The CDR3 bases are TGTGCCAGCAGTTTAAGTAATCGGGGGAGCTACACCTTC. As protein: CASSLSNRGSYTF. V gene TRBV12-3 or TRBV12-4 combines with J gene TRBJ1-2, with D possibly being TRBD1 (5 bases). Trimming took off 2 bases at V and 9 bases at J, with 13 bases between the two ends. This CDR3 has 13 residues.

The chain has TRBV9 and TRBJ2-2; 13 bases align to TRBD2. Germline trimming cut 4 bases from V and 3 bases from J; bases unmatched to any gene: 9. The CDR3 contains 18 residues. Germline V CDR1 and CDR2: SGDLS, YYNGEE. The CDR3 here is CASSPAPGLAGYTGELFF. The CDR3 DNA sequence: TGTGCCAGCAGCCCCGCCCCGGGACTAGCGGGGTACACCGGGGAGCTGTTTTTT. The whole variable domain, remainder taken from reference TRBV9 and TRBJ2-2, is DSGVTQTPKHLITATGQRVTLRCSPRSGDLSVYWYQQSLDQGLQFLIQYYNGEERAKGNILERFSAQQFPDLHSELNLSSLELGDSALYFCASSPAPGLAGYTGELFFGEGSRLTVL.

DNA of the CDR3: TGTGCCAGCAGTACTTTATCGGAGTTACGATGGCAGTACTTC. As protein: CASSTLSELRWQYF. This sequence joins TRBV6-5 and TRBJ2-7; D gene unclear. With 5 bases removed from V and 9 bases from J, the gap between germline ends came to 20 bases. The CDR3 is made up of 14 amino acids. Germline loops: CDR1 MNHEY, CDR2 SVGAGI.

The chain links TRBV19 to TRBJ1-3, with 7 bases fitting TRBD1. CDR3 length equals 14 residues. V shed 7 bases, J shed 3 bases, and the junction held 6 bases outside the gene matches. CDR1 is LNHDA and CDR2 is SQIVND in the germline V gene (reference sequence). CDR3: CASISQGDGNTIYF. As DNA, the CDR3 is TGTGCCAGTATCTCGCAGGGGGATGGAAACACCATATATTTT.

The V and J genes are TRBV19 and TRBJ2-5, with 7 bases aligning to TRBD1. CDR1 is LNHDA and CDR2 is SQIVND in the germline V gene (reference sequence). V shed 3 bases and J 4 bases; nucleotides not matched to a gene: 2. The CDR3 is made up of 13 amino acids. CDR3 bases: TGTGCCAGTAGTATGGGACAGATAGAGACCCAGTACTTC. Protein: CASSMGQIETQYF.